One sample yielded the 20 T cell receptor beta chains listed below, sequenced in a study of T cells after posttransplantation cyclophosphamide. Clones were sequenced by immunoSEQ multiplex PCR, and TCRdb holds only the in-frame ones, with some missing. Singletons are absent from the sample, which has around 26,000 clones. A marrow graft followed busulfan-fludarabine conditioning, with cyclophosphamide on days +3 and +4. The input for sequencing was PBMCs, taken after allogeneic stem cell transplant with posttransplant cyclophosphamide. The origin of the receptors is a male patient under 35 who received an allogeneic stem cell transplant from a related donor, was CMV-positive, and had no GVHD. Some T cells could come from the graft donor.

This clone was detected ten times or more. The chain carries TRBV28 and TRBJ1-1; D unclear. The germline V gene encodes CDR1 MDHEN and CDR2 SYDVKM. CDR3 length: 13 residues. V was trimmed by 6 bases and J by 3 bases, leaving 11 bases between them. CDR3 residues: CASRRGVYTEAFF. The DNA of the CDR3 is TGTGCCAGCAGACGAGGAGTCTACACTGAAGCTTTCTTT.

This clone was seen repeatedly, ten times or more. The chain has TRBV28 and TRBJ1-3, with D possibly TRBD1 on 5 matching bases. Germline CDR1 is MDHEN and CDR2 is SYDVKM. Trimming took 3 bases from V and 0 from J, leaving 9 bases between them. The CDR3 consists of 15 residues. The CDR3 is CASSFAGNSGNTIYF. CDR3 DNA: TGTGCCAGCAGTTTCGCAGGGAACTCTGGAAACACCATATATTTT.

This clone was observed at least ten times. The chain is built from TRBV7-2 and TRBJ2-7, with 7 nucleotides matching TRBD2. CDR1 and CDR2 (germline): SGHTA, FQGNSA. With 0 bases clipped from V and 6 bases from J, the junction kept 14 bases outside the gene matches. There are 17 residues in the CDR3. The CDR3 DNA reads TGTGCCAGCAGCTTAGCGTTTCGTCCAGCGGGATTGGGCGAGCAGTACTTC. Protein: CASSLAFRPAGLGEQYF.

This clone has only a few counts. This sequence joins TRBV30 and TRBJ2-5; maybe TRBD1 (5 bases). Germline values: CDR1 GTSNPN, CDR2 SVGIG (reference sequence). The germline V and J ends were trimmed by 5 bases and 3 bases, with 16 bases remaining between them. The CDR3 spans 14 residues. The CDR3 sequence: CAWGAFGREETQYF. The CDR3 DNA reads TGTGCCTGGGGCGCTTTTGGCAGGGAAGAGACCCAGTACTTC.

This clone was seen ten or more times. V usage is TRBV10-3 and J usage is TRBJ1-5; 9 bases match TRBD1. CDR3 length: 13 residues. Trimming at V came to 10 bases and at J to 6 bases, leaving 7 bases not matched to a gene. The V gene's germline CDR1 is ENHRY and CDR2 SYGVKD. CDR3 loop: CATRQGEGQPQHF. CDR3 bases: TGTGCCACAAGACAGGGGGAAGGTCAGCCCCAGCATTTT.

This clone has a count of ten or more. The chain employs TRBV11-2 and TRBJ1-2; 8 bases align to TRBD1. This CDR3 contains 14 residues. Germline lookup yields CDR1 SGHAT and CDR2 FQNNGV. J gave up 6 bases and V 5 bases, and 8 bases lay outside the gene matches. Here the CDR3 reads CASSLTGGRDGYTF. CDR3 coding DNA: TGTGCCAGCAGCCTCACAGGGGGGAGGGATGGCTACACCTTC.

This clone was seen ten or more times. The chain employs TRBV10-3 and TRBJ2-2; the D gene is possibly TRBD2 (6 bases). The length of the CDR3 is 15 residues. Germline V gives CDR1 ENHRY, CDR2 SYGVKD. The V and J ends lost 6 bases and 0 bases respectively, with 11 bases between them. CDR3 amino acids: CAISPAGSNTGELFF. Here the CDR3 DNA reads TGTGCCATCAGCCCGGCGGGGTCGAACACCGGGGAGCTGTTTTTT.

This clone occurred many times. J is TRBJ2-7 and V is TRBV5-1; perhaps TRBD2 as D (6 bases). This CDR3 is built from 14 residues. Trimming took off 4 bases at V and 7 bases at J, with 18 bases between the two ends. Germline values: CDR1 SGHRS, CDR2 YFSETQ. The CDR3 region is CASSPRPAGGEQYF. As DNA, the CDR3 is TGCGCCAGCAGCCCTCGGCCTGCCGGGGGTGAGCAGTACTTC.

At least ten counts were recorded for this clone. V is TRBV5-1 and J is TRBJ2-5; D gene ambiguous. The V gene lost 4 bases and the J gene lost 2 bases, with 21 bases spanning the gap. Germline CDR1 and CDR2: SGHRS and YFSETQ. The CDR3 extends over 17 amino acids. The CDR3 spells CASSRQVNGFLQETQYF. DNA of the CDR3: TGCGCCAGCAGCCGCCAGGTGAACGGATTCCTGCAAGAGACCCAGTACTTC.

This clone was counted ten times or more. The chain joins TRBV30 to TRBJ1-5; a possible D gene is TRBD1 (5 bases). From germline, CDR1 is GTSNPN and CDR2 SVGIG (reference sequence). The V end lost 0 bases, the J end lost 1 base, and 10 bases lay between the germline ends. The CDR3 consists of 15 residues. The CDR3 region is CAWSVQVGSNQPQHF. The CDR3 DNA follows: TGTGCCTGGAGTGTACAGGTTGGAAGCAATCAGCCCCAGCATTTT.

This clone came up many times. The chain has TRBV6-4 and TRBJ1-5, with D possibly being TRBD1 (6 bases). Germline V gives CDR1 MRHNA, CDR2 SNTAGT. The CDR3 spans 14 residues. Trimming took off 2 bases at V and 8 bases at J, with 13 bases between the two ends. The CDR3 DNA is TGTGCCAGCAGTGACGCGCCAGGGGTCGAGCCCCAGCATTTT. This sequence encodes CASSDAPGVEPQHF.

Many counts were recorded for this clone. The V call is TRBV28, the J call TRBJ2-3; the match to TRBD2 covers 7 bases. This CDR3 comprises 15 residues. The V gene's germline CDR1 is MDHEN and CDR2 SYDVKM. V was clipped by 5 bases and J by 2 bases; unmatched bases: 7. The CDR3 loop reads CASSNLGLPTDTQYF. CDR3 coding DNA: TGTGCCAGCAGTAATCTGGGACTACCCACAGATACGCAGTATTTT.

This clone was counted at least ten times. This CDR3 reads CASSYASNEQYF. The CDR3 DNA reads TGTGCCAGCAGTTACGCTAGCAACGAGCAGTACTTC. The chain carries TRBV6-5 and TRBJ2-7, with a weak D call TRBD2 (5 bases). From germline, CDR1 is MNHEY and CDR2 SVGAGI. Between the trimmed V and J ends, which lost 2 bases and 5 bases, there was a span of 7 bases. This CDR3 has 12 amino acids.

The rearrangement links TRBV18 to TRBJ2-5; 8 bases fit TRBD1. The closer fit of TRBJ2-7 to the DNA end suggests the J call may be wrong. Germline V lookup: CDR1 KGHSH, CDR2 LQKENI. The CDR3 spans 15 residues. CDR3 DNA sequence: TGTGCCAGCTCACCACGAGACAGGGGCCCCTACGAGCAGTACTTC. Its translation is CASSPRDRGPYEQYF.

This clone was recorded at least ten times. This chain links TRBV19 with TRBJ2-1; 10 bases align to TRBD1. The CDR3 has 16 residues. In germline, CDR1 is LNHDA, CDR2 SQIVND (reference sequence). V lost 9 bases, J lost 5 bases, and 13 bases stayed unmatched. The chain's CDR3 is CARRSGTGDNHNEQFF. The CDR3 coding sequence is TGTGCCAGAAGAAGCGGGACAGGGGACAACCACAATGAGCAGTTCTTC.

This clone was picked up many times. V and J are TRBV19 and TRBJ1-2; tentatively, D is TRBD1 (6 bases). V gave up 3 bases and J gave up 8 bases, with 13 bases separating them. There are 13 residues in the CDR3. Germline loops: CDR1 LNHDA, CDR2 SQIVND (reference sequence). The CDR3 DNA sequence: TGTGCCAGTAGTATGGGCAGGGGATACGGCTACACCTTC. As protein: CASSMGRGYGYTF. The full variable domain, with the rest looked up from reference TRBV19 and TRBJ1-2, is DGGITQSPKYLFRKEGQNVTLSCEQNLNHDAMYWYRQDPGQGLRLIYYSQIVNDFQKGDIAEGYSVSREKKESFPLTVTSAQKNPTAFYLCASSMGRGYGYTFGSGTRLTVV.

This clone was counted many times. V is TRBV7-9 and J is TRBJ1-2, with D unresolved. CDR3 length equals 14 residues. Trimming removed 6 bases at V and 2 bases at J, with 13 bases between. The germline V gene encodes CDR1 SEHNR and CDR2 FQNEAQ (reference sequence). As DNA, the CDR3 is TGTGCCAGCAGTCAAAGCGCTACCAACTATGGCTACACCTTC. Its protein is CASSQSATNYGYTF.

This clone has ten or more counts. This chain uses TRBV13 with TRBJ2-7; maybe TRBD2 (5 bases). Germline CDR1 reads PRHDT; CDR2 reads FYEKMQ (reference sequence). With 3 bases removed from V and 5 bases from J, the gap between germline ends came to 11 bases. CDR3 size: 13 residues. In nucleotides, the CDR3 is TGTGCCAGCAGCTTTGGGAGAGGCAACGAGCAGTACTTC. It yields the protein CASSFGRGNEQYF.

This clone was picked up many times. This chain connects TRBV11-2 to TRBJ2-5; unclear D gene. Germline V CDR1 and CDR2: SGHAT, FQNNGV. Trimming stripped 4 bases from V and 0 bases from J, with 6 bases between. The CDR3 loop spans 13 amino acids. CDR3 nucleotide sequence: TGTGCCAGCAGCTCGAACAACCAAGAGACCCAGTACTTC. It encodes CASSSNNQETQYF.

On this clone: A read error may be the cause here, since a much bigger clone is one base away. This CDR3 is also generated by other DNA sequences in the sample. The CDR3 DNA follows: TGTGCCAGCAGTTTCTTGACTAGCGGGAGTAATGAGCAGTTCTTC. It specifies CASSFLTSGSNEQFF. This sequence joins TRBV27 and TRBJ2-1; 12 nucleotides align to TRBD2. Germline loops: CDR1 MNHEY, CDR2 SMNVEV (reference sequence). V was pared by 3 bases and J by 7 bases, with 4 bases of the junction left unmatched. CDR3 length: 15 amino acids.